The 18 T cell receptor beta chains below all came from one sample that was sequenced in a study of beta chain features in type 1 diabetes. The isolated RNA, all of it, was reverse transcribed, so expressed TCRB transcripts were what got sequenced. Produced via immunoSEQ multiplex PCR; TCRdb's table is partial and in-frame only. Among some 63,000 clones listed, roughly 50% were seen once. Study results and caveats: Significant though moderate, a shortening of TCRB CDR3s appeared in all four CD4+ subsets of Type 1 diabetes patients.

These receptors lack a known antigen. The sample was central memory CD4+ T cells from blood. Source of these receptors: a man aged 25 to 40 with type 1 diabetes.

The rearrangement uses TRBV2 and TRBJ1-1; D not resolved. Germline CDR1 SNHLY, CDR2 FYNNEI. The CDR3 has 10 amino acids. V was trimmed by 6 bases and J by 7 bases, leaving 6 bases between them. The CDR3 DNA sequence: TGTGCCAGCAGAGAGGTTGAAGCTTTCTTT. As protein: CASREVEAFF.

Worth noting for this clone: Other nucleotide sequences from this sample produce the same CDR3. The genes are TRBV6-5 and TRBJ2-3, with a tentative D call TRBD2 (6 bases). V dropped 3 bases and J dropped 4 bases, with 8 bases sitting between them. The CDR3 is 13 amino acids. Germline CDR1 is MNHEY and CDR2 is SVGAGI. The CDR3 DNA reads TGTGCCAGCAGTTATCCGGGGGCAGATACGCAGTATTTT. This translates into CASSYPGADTQYF.

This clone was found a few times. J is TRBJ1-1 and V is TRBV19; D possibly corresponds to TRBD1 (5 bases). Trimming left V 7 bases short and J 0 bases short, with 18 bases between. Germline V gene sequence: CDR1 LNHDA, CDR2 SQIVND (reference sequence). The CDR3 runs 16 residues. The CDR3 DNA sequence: TGTGCCAGTATGTCCGGGGGGAGGGCCATGAACACTGAAGCTTTCTTT. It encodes CASMSGGRAMNTEAFF.

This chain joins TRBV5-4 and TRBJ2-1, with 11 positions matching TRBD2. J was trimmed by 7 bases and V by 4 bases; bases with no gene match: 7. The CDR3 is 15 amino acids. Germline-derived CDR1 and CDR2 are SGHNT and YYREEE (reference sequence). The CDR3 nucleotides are TGTGCCAGCAGCACGACTAGCGGGAAAGGTAATGAGCAGTTCTTC. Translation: CASSTTSGKGNEQFF.

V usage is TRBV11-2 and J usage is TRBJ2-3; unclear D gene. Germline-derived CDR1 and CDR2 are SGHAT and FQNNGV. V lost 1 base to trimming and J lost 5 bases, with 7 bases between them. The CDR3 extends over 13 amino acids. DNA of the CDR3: TGTGCCAGCAGCTTAGGACATCAAGATACGCAGTATTTT. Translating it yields CASSLGHQDTQYF. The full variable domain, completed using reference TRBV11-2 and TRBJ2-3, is EAGVAQSPRYKIIEKRQSVAFWCNPISGHATLYWYQQILGQGPKLLIQFQNNGVVDDSQLPKDRFSAERLKGVDSTLKIQPAKLEDSAVYLCASSLGHQDTQYFGPGTRLTVL.

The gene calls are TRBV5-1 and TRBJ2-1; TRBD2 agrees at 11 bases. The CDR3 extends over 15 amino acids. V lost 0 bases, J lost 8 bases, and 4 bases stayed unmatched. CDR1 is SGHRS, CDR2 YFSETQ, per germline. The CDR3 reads CASSLATSGGDEQFF. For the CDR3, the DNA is TGCGCCAGCAGCTTGGCCACTAGCGGGGGTGATGAGCAGTTCTTC.

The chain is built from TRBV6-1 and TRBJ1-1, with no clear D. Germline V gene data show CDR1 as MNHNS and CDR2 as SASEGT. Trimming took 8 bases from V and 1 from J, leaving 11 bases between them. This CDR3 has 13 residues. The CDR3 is CASHFTGNTEAFF. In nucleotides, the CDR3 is TGTGCCAGCCATTTTACGGGGAACACTGAAGCTTTCTTT.

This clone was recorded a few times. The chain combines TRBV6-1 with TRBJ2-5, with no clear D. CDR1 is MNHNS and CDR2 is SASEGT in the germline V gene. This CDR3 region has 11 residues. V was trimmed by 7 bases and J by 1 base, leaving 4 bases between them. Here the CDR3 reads CASTLQETQYF. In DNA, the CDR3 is TGTGCCAGCACCCTCCAAGAGACCCAGTACTTC.

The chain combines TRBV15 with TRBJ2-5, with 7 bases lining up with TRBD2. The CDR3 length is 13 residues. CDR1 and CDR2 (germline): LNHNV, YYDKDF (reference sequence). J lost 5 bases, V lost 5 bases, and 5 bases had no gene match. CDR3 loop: CATSARRGETQYF. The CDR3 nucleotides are TGTGCCACCAGCGCCAGGCGGGGGGAGACCCAGTACTTC.

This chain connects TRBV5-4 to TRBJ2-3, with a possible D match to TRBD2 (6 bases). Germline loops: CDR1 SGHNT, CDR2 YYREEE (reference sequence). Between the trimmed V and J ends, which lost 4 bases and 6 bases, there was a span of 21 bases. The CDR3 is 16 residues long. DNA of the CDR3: TGTGCCAGCAGCCCCCCGGGTGGAGGGGATGGGGATACGCAGTATTTT. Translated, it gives CASSPPGGGDGDTQYF.

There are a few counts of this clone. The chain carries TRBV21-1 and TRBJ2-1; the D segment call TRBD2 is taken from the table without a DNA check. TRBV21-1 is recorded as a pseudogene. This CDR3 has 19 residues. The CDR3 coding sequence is TGTGCCAGCAGCAAAAGGGAGGGCGGGAGCCGGCGGTACTACAATGAGCAGTTCTTC. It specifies CASSKREGGSRRYYNEQFF.

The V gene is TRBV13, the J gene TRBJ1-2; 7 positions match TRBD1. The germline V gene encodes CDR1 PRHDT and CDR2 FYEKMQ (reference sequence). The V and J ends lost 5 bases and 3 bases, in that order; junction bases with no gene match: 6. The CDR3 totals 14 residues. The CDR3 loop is CASSSWTGDYGYTF. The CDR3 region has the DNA TGTGCCAGCAGCAGCTGGACAGGAGACTATGGCTACACCTTC.

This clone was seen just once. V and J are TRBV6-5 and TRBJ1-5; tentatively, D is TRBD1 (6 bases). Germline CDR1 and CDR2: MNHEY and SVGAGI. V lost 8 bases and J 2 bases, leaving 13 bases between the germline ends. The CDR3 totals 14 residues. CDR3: CASATGLGNQPQHF. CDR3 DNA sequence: TGTGCCAGCGCGACAGGTTTGGGCAATCAGCCCCAGCATTTT.

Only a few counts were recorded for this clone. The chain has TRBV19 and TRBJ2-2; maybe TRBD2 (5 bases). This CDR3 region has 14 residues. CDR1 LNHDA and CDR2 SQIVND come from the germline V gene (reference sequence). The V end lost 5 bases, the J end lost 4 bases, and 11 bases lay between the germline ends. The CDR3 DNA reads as TGTGCCAGTAGTCCGGGATCCCTCACCGGGGAGCTGTTTTTT. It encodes CASSPGSLTGELFF.

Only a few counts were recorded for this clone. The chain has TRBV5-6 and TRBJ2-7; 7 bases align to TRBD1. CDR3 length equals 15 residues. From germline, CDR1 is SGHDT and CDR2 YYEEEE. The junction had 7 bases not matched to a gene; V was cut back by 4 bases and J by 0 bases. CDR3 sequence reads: CASSRQGSFSYEQYF. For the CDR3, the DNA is TGTGCCAGCAGCCGACAGGGATCTTTCTCCTACGAGCAGTACTTC.

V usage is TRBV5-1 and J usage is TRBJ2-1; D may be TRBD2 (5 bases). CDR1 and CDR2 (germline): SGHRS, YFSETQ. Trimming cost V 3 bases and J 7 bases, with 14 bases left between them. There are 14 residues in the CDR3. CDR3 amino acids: CASSSEPLANEQFF. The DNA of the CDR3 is TGCGCCAGCAGCTCGGAGCCCCTAGCAAATGAGCAGTTCTTC.

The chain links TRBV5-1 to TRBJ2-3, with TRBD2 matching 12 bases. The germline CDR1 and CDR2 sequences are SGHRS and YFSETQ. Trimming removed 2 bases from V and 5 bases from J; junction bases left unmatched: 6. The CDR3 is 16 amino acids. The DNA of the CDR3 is TGCGCCAGCAGCTTCCCTAGCGGGAGGGCGGGAGATACGCAGTATTTT. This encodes CASSFPSGRAGDTQYF.

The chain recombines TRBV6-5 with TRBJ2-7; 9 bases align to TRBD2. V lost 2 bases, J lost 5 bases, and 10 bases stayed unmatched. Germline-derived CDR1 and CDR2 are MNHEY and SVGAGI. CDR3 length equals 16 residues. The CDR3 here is CASSYGVGTSINEQYF. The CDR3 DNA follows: TGTGCCAGCAGTTACGGGGTAGGGACTAGCATCAACGAGCAGTACTTC.